This TCR beta chain derives from a study of blood T cell repertoires in COVID-19. Looking at the study overall: COVID-19 samples from acute and convalescent phases originated in the United States, Italy and Spain. T cells, B-cell-depleted T cells, or PBMCs supplied cDNA or gDNA.

Germline V lookup: CDR1 MGHDK, CDR2 SYGVNS. Trimming removed 6 bases from V and 7 bases from J; junction bases left unmatched: 12. This CDR3 region has 15 residues. Original analysis: Amplifying reference gene primers gave estimates of nucleated cell counts. The table came from immunoSEQ multiplex PCR; TCRdb's copy has only in-frame clones and leaves some out. From that table come the V and J calls and clone size; the DNA was used to work out D and trimming. The table records hundreds of thousands of clones, approximately 88% of them present only once. The source material was peripheral blood. The clonotype was recovered from a human donor in a cohort sampled during active COVID-19. The V and J genes are TRBV25-1 and TRBJ2-7; 10 positions match TRBD1. The CDR3 DNA reads TGTGCCAGCAGCGAGAGCTCGGGACAGGGGAAAGAGCAGTACTTC. It translates to CASSESSGQGKEQYF.